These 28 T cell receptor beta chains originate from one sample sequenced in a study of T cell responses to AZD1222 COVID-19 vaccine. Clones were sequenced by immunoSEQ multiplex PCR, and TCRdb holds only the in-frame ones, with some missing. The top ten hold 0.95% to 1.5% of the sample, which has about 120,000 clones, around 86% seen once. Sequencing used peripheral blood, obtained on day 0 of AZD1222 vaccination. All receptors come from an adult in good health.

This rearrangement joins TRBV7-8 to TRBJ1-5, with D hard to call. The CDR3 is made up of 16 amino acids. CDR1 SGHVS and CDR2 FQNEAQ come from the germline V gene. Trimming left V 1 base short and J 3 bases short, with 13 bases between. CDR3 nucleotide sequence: TGTGCCAGCAGCTTAGGGGCGGTACAACTCAATCAGCCCCAGCATTTT. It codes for CASSLGAVQLNQPQHF.

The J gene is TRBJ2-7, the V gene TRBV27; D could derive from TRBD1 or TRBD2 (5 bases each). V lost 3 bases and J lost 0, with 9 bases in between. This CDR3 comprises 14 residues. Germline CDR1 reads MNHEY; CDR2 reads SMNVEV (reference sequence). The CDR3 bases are TGTGCCAGCAGTTTGGGGACGGGCTCCTACGAGCAGTACTTC. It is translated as CASSLGTGSYEQYF.

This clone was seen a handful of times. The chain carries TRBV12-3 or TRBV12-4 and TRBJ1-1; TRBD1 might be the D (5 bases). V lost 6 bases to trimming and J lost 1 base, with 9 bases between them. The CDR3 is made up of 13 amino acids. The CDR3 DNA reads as TGTGCCAGCAGACAGGACCCGAACACTGAAGCTTTCTTT. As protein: CASRQDPNTEAFF.

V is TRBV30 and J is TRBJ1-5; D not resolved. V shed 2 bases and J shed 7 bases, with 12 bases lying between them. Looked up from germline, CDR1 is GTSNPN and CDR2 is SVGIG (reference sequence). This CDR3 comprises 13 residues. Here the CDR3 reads CAWSRVAWQPQHF. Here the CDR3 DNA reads TGTGCCTGGAGTCGGGTAGCGTGGCAGCCCCAGCATTTT. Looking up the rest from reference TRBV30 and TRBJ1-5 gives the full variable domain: SQTIHQWPATLVQPVGSPLSLECTVEGTSNPNLYWYRQAAGRGLQLLFYSVGIGQISSEVPQNLSASRPQDRQFILSSKKLLLSDSGFYLCAWSRVAWQPQHFGDGTRLSIL.

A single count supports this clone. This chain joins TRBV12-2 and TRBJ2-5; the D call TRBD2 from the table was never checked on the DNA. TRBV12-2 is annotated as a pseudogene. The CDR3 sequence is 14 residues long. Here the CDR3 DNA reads TGTGCAAGTGACCTAGGTAGCGGGTTAGAGACCCAGTACTTC. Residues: CASDLGSGLETQYF.

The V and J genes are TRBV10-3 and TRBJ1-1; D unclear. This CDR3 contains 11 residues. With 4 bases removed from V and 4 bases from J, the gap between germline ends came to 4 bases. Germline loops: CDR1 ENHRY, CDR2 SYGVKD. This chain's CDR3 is CAISGSTEAFF. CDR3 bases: TGTGCCATCAGTGGCAGCACTGAAGCTTTCTTT.

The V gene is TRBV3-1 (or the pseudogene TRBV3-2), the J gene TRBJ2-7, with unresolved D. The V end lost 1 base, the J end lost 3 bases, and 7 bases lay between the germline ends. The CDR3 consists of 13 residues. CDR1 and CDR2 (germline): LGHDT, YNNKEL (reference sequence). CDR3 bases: TGTGCCAGCAGCCAAGCTGCAAACTACGAGCAGTACTTC. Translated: CASSQAANYEQYF.

The CDR3 DNA is TGTGCCAGCAGCTTGGAACCGCCTTCCGGGGAGCTGTTTTTT. Translation: CASSLEPPSGELFF. The rearrangement links TRBV5-5 to TRBJ2-2; D is undetermined. The CDR3 sequence is 14 residues long. The V gene lost 0 bases and the J gene lost 6 bases, with 9 bases spanning the gap. Germline V lookup: CDR1 SGHKS, CDR2 YYEKEE (reference sequence).

The CDR3 coding sequence is TGCGCCAGCAGCCTTGGGGCGGCGGGCACAGATACGCAGTATTTT. Translating it yields CASSLGAAGTDTQYF. The chain joins TRBV4-1 to TRBJ2-3; the D gene is possibly TRBD1 (5 bases). Trimming took 4 bases from V and 1 from J, leaving 12 bases between them. This CDR3 contains 15 residues. Germline V lookup: CDR1 MGHRA, CDR2 YSYEKL.

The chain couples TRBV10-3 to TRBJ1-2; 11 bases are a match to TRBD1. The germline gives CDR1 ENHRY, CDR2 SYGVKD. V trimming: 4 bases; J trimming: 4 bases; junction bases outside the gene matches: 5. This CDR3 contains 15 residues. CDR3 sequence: CAISVQDRGRYGYTF. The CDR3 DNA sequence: TGTGCCATCAGTGTTCAGGACAGGGGGCGCTATGGCTACACCTTC.

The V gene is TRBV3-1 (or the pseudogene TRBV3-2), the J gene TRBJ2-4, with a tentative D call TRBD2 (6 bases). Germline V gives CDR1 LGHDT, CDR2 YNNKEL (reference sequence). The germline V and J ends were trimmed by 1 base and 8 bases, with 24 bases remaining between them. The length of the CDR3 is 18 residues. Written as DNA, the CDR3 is TGTGCCAGCAGCCAAGGGCGAATTGGCGGGACCGTAGGGTACATTCAGTACTTC. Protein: CASSQGRIGGTVGYIQYF.

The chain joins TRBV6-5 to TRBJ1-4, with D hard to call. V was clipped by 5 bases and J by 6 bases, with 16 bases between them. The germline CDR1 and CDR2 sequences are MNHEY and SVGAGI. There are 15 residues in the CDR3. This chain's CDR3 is CASSPRGRRDEKLFF. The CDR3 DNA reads TGTGCCAGCAGTCCGCGCGGCAGGAGGGATGAAAAACTGTTTTTT.

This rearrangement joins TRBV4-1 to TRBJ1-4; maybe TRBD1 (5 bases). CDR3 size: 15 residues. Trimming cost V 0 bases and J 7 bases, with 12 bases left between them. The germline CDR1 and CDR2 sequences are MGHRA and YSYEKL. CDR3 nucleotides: TGCGCCAGCAGCCAAGAAAGGACACCGGGTGAAAAACTGTTTTTT. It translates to CASSQERTPGEKLFF.

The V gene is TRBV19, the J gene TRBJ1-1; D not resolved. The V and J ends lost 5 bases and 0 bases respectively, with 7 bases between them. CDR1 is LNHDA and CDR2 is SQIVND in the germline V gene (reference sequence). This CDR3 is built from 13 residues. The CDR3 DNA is TGTGCCAGTAGTCCCCGACTGAACACTGAAGCTTTCTTT. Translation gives CASSPRLNTEAFF.

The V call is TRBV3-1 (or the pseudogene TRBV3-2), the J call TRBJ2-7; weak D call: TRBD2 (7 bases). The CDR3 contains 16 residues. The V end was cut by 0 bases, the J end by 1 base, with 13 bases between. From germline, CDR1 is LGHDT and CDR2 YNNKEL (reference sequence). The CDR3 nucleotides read TGTGCCAGCAGCCAAGATGTGGGGGGGCGATCCTACGAGCAGTACTTC. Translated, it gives CASSQDVGGRSYEQYF.

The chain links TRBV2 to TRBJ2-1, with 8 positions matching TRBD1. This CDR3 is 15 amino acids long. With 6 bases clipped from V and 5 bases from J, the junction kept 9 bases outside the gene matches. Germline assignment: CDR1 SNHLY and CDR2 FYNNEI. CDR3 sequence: CASSKDRGGNNEQFF. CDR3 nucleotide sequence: TGTGCCAGCAGCAAAGACAGGGGCGGGAACAATGAGCAGTTCTTC. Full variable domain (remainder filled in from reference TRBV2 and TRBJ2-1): EPEVTQTPSHQVTQMGQEVILRCVPISNHLYFYWYRQILGQKVEFLVSFYNNEISEKSEIFDDQFSVERPDGSNFTLKIRSTKLEDSAMYFCASSKDRGGNNEQFFGPGTRLTVL.

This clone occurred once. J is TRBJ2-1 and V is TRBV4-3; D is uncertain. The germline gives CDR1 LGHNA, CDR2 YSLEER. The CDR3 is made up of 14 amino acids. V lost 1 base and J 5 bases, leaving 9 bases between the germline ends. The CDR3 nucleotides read TGCGCCAGCAGCCAAGTTGGTGTGAACAATGAGCAGTTCTTC. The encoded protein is CASSQVGVNNEQFF.

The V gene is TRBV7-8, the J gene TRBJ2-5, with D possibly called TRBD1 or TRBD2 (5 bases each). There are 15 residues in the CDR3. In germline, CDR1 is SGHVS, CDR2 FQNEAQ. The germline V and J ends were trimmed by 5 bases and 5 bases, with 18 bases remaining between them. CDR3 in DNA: TGTGCCAGCAGCAGTGGGCCAGCCAGGGAGGAGACCCAGTACTTC. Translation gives CASSSGPAREETQYF.

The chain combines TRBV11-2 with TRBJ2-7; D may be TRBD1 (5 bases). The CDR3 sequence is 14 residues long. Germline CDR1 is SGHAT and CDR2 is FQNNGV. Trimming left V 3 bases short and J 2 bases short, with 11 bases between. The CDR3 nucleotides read TGTGCCAGCAGCTTCGGCAGGGTCCCCTACGAGCAGTACTTC. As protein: CASSFGRVPYEQYF.

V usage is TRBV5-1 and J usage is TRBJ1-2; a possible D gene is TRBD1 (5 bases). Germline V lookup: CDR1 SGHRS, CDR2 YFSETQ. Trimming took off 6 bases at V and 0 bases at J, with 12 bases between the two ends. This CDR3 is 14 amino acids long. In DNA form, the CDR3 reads TGCGCCAGCAACCTTGACAGCCCTAACTATGGCTACACCTTC. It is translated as CASNLDSPNYGYTF.

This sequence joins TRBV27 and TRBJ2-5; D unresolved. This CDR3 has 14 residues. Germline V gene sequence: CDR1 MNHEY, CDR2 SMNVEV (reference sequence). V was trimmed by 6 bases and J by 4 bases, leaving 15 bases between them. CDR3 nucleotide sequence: TGTGCCAGCAGCCCCCCGACCGGACGAGAGACCCAGTACTTC. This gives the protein CASSPPTGRETQYF.

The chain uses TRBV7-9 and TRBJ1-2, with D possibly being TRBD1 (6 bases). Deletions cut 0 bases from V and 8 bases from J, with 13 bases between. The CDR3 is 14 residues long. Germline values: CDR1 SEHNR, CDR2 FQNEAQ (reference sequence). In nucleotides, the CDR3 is TGTGCCAGCAGCTTAGCGCTCCGGGGGCACGGCTACACCTTC. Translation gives CASSLALRGHGYTF.

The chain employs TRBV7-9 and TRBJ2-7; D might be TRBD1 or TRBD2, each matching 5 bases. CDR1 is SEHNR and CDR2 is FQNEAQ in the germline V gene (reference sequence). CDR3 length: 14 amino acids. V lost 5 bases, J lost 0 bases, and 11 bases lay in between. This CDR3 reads CASSPGPSSYEQYF. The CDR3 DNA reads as TGTGCCAGCAGCCCGGGACCGAGCTCCTACGAGCAGTACTTC.

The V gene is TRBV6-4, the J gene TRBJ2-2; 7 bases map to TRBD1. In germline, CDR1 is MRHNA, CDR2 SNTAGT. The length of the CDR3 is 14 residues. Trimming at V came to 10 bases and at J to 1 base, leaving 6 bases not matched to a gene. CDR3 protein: CATRDSLNTGELFF. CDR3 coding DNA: TGTGCCACCAGGGACAGCCTGAACACCGGGGAGCTGTTTTTT.

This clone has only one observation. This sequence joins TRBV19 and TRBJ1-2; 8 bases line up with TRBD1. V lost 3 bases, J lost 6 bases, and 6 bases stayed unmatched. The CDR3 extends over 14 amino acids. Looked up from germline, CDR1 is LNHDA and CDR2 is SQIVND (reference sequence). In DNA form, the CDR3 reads TGTGCCAGTAGTATGGGCAGGGGGCAGGATGGCTACACCTTC. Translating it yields CASSMGRGQDGYTF.

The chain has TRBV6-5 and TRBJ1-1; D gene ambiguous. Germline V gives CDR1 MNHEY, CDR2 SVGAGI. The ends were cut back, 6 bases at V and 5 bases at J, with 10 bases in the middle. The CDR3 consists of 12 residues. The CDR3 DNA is TGTGCCAGCAGCCCCGCCCGTACTGAAGCTTTCTTT. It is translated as CASSPARTEAFF.

Here the CDR3 reads CASSFREYGYTF. The CDR3 bases are TGTGCCAGCAGCTTCCGTGAATATGGCTACACCTTC. The V call is TRBV5-5, the J call TRBJ1-2, with no clear D. There are 12 residues in the CDR3. Germline V gene sequence: CDR1 SGHKS, CDR2 YYEKEE (reference sequence). V was clipped by 2 bases and J by 5 bases, with 7 bases between them.

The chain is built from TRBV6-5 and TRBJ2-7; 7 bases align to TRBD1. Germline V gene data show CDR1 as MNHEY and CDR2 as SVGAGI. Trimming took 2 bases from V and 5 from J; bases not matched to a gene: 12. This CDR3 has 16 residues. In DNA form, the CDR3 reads TGTGCCAGCAGTTACCCCAGGGGGTCCCAACCCCACGAGCAGTACTTC. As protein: CASSYPRGSQPHEQYF.